This T cell receptor beta chain was identified in a study of breast tumors, draining lymph nodes, adjacent tissues. Samples came from axillary lymph nodes draining the breast cancer. MiXCR, applied by TCRdb to the multiplex PCR reads, yields one record per CDR3 protein. The sample lists more than 200,000 distinct CDR3 sequences; less than 40% were seen once. V gave up 6 bases and J gave up 6 bases, with 18 bases separating them. There are 15 residues in the CDR3. Germline CDR1 and CDR2: SGHAT and FQNNGV. As to this clonotype: It may be a read error: a sequence one base away is much more abundant.

The sample was axillary lymph node tissue. The J gene is TRBJ2-1, the V gene TRBV11-2, with D uncertain. The receptor's source is a female donor with breast cancer. Some clones in this sample may be carry-over from other donors' samples. The CDR3 sequence is CASSIERSPRNEQFF. CDR3 DNA sequence: TGTGCCAGCAGTATAGAGAGATCTCCACGCAATGAGCAGTTCTTC. Based on the CDR3 plus reference TRBV11-2 and TRBJ2-1, the full variable domain is EAGVAQSPRYKIIEKRQSVAFWCNPISGHATLYWYQQILGQGPKLLIQFQNNGVVDDSQLPKDRFSAERLKGVDSTLKIQPAKLEDSAVYLCASSIERSPRNEQFFGPGTRLTVL.